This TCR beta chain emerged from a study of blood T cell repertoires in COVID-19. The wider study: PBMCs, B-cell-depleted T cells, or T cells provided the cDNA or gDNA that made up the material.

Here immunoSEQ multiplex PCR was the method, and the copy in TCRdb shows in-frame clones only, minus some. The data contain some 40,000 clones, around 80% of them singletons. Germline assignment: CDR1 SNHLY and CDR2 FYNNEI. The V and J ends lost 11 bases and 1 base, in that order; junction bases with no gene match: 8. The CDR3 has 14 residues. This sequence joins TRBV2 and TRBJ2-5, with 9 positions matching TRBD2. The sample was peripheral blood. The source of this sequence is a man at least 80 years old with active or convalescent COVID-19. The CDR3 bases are TGTGCCTCCTTCGGAGCGGGGGGCCAAGAGACCCAGTACTTC. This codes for CASFGAGGQETQYF.